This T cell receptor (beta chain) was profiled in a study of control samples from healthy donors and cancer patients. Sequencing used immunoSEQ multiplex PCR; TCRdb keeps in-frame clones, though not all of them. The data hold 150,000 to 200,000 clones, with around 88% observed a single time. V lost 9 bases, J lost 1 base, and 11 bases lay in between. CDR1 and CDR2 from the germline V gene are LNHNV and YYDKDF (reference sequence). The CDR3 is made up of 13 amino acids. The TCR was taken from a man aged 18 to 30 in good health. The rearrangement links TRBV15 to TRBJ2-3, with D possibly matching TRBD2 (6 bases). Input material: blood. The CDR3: CATKKRGTDTQYF. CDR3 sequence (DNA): TGTGCCACTAAAAAGCGGGGCACAGATACGCAGTATTTT.